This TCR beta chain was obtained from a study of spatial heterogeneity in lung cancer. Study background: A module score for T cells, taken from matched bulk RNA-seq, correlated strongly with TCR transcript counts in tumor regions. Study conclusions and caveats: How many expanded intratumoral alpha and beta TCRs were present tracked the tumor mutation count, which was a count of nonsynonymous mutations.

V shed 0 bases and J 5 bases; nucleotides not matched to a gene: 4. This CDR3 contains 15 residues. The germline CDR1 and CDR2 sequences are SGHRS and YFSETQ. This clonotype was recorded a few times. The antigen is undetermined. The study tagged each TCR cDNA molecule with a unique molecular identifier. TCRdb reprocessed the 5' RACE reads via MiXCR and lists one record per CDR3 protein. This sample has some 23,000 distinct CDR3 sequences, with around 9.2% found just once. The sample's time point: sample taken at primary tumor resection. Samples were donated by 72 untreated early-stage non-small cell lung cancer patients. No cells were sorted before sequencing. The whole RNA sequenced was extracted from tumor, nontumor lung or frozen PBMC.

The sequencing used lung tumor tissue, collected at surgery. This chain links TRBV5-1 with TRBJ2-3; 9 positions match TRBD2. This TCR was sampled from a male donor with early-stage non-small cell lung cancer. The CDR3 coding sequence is TGCGCCAGCAGCTTGGAGGCTAGCGGGGTAGATACGCAGTATTTT. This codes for CASSLEASGVDTQYF.